The 18 T cell receptor beta chains presented below share a single source sample, sequenced in a study of CD8 T cells in ankylosing spondylitis. TCRdb independently ran MiXCR on the 5' RACE reads; one entry per CDR3 protein. The table includes 350,000 to 450,000 distinct CDR3 sequences, 20% to 25% detected once. The material sequenced was blood, either unsorted or a sorted T cell fraction (not recorded which). All receptors come from a male donor with ankylosing spondylitis or in good health (not recorded which).

In this sample, this clonotype turned up many times. V gene TRBV12-3 or TRBV12-4 combines with J gene TRBJ2-7; D possibly corresponds to TRBD1 (5 bases). CDR3 length: 11 residues. Between the trimmed V and J ends, which lost 6 bases and 7 bases, there was a span of 10 bases. The CDR3 DNA reads TGTGCCAGCAGCTCAGGGTTGGAGCAGTACTTC. This codes for CASSSGLEQYF.

The chain links TRBV9 to TRBJ2-3, with 7 bases matching TRBD2. Looked up from germline, CDR1 is SGDLS and CDR2 is YYNGEE. CDR3 size: 15 residues. V shed 4 bases, J shed 2 bases, and the junction held 7 bases outside the gene matches. CDR3 residues: CASSPEGRATDTQYF. The CDR3 DNA reads as TGTGCCAGCAGCCCCGAGGGGAGGGCCACAGATACGCAGTATTTT.

The chain couples TRBV6-5 to TRBJ2-3; 11 bases line up with TRBD1. The CDR3 loop spans 17 amino acids. With 2 bases clipped from V and 4 bases from J, the junction kept 8 bases outside the gene matches. Germline V gene sequence: CDR1 MNHEY, CDR2 SVGAGI. CDR3 nucleotides: TGTGCCAGCAGTTACCCCGGACAGGGGGCGAACTCAGATACGCAGTATTTT. Its translation is CASSYPGQGANSDTQYF.

The chain carries TRBV15 and TRBJ2-2; 7 nucleotides match TRBD1. This CDR3 is built from 17 residues. J gave up 3 bases and V 2 bases, and 9 bases lay outside the gene matches. Germline loops: CDR1 LNHNV, CDR2 YYDKDF (reference sequence). Here the CDR3 reads CATSRPSTGNYTGELFF. In DNA, the CDR3 is TGTGCCACCAGCAGACCCTCGACAGGGAATTACACCGGGGAGCTGTTTTTT. The whole variable domain, filled in from reference TRBV15 and TRBJ2-2, reads DAMVIQNPRYQVTQFGKPVTLSCSQTLNHNVMYWYQQKSSQAPKLLFHYYDKDFNNEADTPDNFQSRRPNTSFCFLDIRSPGLGDTAMYLCATSRPSTGNYTGELFFGEGSRLTVL.

Only one count was recorded for this clonotype. The chain joins TRBV29-1 to TRBJ2-7; 12 bases are a match to TRBD1. V trimming: 6 bases; J trimming: 3 bases; junction bases outside the gene matches: 3. This CDR3 has 13 amino acids. The germline V gene has CDR1 SQVTM and CDR2 ANQGSEA. The CDR3 coding sequence is TGCAGCGTGGGACAGGGGGCGCGCTACGAGCAGTACTTC. Protein sequence: CSVGQGARYEQYF.

J is TRBJ2-3 and V is TRBV2, with D tentatively TRBD1 (5 bases). Germline CDR1 and CDR2: SNHLY and FYNNEI. Trimming shortened V by 0 bases and J by 2 bases, and 12 bases separated the two germline ends. This CDR3 is built from 16 residues. This chain's CDR3 is CASSEALTTATDTQYF. CDR3 in DNA: TGTGCCAGCAGTGAAGCGCTTACGACAGCCACAGATACGCAGTATTTT.

In this sample, this clonotype turned up a few times. The chain joins TRBV10-1 to TRBJ2-1; the D gene is possibly TRBD2 (6 bases). The CDR3 contains 13 residues. V lost 2 bases and J 9 bases, leaving 11 bases between the germline ends. Germline CDR1 is WNHNN and CDR2 is SYGVQD (reference sequence). CDR3: CASSERGFGEQFF. The CDR3, as DNA: TGCGCCAGCAGTGAGCGGGGGTTCGGTGAGCAGTTCTTC.

The chain couples TRBV2 to TRBJ2-3; 13 bases are shared with TRBD2. Trimming cost V 5 bases and J 4 bases; bases outside gene matches: 6. This CDR3 contains 16 residues. Germline V gene lookup returns CDR1 SNHLY and CDR2 FYNNEI. The CDR3 region is CASSTLTSGGADTQYF. CDR3 coding DNA: TGTGCCAGCAGTACCTTAACTAGCGGGGGGGCAGATACGCAGTATTTT.

The chain is built from TRBV3-1 and TRBJ2-7; D may be TRBD1 (5 bases). V was trimmed by 11 bases and J by 2 bases, leaving 22 bases between them. The CDR3 has 15 residues. Per the germline V gene, CDR1 is LGHDT and CDR2 is YNNKEL (reference sequence). This chain's CDR3 is CASCQDFQGPYEQYF. The CDR3 bases are TGTGCCTCCTGCCAAGATTTCCAGGGCCCCTACGAGCAGTACTTC.

The rearrangement uses TRBV12-3 or TRBV12-4 and TRBJ1-2, with D unclear. CDR3 length: 16 residues. V lost 5 bases and J 0 bases, leaving 16 bases between the germline ends. In nucleotides, the CDR3 is TGTGCCAGCAGTCCCATCATCCTTGACCCTAACTATGGCTACACCTTC. This gives the protein CASSPIILDPNYGYTF.

The chain uses TRBV4-2 and TRBJ2-7; D is ambiguous. CDR1 is LGHNA and CDR2 is YNFKEQ in the germline V gene. V was clipped by 0 bases and J by 1 base, with 13 bases between them. CDR3 length: 16 residues. The CDR3 DNA reads as TGTGCCAGCAGCCAAGAAGGAATCAGCCGGTCCTACGAGCAGTACTTC. Translated, it gives CASSQEGISRSYEQYF.

The rearrangement uses TRBV6-1 and TRBJ2-5; D could derive from TRBD1 or TRBD2 (7 bases each). V was trimmed by 6 bases and J by 4 bases, leaving 21 bases between them. The CDR3 spans 16 residues. The germline V gene encodes CDR1 MNHNS and CDR2 SASEGT. The CDR3 DNA follows: TGTGCCAGCAGGGTACTGTCGGGACAGCGGGGAGAGACCCAGTACTTC. This translates into CASRVLSGQRGETQYF.

This clonotype was counted a few times. V gene TRBV12-3 or TRBV12-4 combines with J gene TRBJ1-5; D gene uncertain. The ends were cut back, 3 bases at V and 6 bases at J, with 12 bases in the middle. CDR3 length: 14 residues. The CDR3 here is CASSLGANGQPQHF. CDR3 coding DNA: TGTGCCAGCAGTTTGGGTGCGAATGGTCAGCCCCAGCATTTT.

There are many counts of this clonotype. The genes are TRBV12-3 or TRBV12-4 and TRBJ2-7, with D uncertain. Between the trimmed V and J ends, which lost 3 bases and 4 bases, there was a span of 7 bases. CDR3 length: 12 amino acids. The CDR3 sequence: CASSFAAYEQYF. CDR3 in DNA: TGTGCCAGCAGTTTTGCAGCGTACGAGCAGTACTTC.

This clonotype was detected a few times. This chain uses TRBV27 with TRBJ2-1; possible D gene TRBD1, 6 bases. The V end lost 6 bases, the J end lost 4 bases, and 19 bases lay between the germline ends. Germline CDR1 reads MNHEY; CDR2 reads SMNVEV (reference sequence). This CDR3 region has 16 residues. The DNA of the CDR3 is TGTGCCAGCAGCACTTTTCAGGGGTCGGCGTACAATGAGCAGTTCTTC. Its protein product is CASSTFQGSAYNEQFF.

This clonotype was found a few times. J is TRBJ2-2 and V is TRBV27; D is unclear. CDR3 length: 13 amino acids. The V gene lost 5 bases and the J gene lost 4 bases, with 8 bases spanning the gap. Germline V gene sequence: CDR1 MNHEY, CDR2 SMNVEV (reference sequence). CDR3 sequence reads: CASSIVPTGELFF. The CDR3 region has the DNA TGTGCCAGCAGTATCGTTCCCACCGGGGAGCTGTTTTTT.

CDR3 nucleotides: TGTGCCAGCGGAGCCCTCCAAGAGACCCAGTACTTC. The encoded protein is CASGALQETQYF. This chain uses TRBV27 with TRBJ2-5; D is ambiguous. V shed 8 bases and J shed 1 base, with 8 bases lying between them. The CDR3 spans 12 residues. CDR1 MNHEY and CDR2 SMNVEV come from the germline V gene (reference sequence).

This clonotype was detected only a few times. The rearrangement links TRBV7-9 to TRBJ2-7, with D possibly matching TRBD1 (5 bases). The germline V gene encodes CDR1 SEHNR and CDR2 FQNEAQ (reference sequence). V was cut by 5 bases and J by 0 bases, with 11 bases left in between. This CDR3 region has 14 residues. CDR3 bases: TGTGCCAGCAGCGGACATAGATCCTCCTACGAGCAGTACTTC. This translates into CASSGHRSSYEQYF.